These 9 T cell receptor beta chains originate from one sample sequenced in a study of blood T cell repertoires in COVID-19. Sequencing was performed with immunoSEQ multiplex PCR; in TCRdb, only in-frame clones are kept and a portion is missing. Of about 200,000 clones in the sample, about 93% are singletons; the top ten hold 0.6% to 0.9%. Sequenced material: peripheral blood. The receptors were gathered from a man aged 25-40 years with COVID-19, enrolled during active disease.

The chain combines TRBV7-9 with TRBJ2-2; TRBD1 matches at 8 bases. Germline V CDR1 and CDR2: SEHNR, FQNEAQ (reference sequence). Germline trimming cut 5 bases from V and 5 bases from J; bases unmatched to any gene: 7. The CDR3 has 15 residues. DNA for the CDR3: TGTGCCAGCAGCACACCGACAGGGGTGACCGGGGAGCTGTTTTTT. Its translation: CASSTPTGVTGELFF.

The V gene is TRBV7-9, the J gene TRBJ1-5; weak D call: TRBD1 (5 bases). Germline V CDR1 and CDR2: SEHNR, FQNEAQ (reference sequence). The V end was cut by 3 bases, the J end by 6 bases, with 15 bases between. CDR3 length: 15 amino acids. CDR3 in amino acids: CASSLGRQGSQPQHF. In DNA form, the CDR3 reads TGTGCCAGCAGCTTGGGTAGGCAGGGAAGTCAGCCCCAGCATTTT.

The V gene is TRBV10-2, the J gene TRBJ2-2; D gene ambiguous. Per the germline V gene, CDR1 is WSHSY and CDR2 is SAAADI. V lost 8 bases to trimming and J lost 0 bases, with 13 bases between them. This CDR3 contains 15 residues. In DNA, the CDR3 is TGCGCCAGCCAGAGGCAGTTCGCGAACACCGGGGAGCTGTTTTTT. Translated: CASQRQFANTGELFF.

The V and J genes are TRBV27 and TRBJ1-3, with a weak D call TRBD1 (6 bases). Germline values: CDR1 MNHEY, CDR2 SMNVEV (reference sequence). This CDR3 contains 15 residues. V lost 5 bases and J lost 0, with 11 bases in between. CDR3 DNA: TGTGCCAGCAGTCTACAGGGTCCCTCTGGAAACACCATATATTTT. Translated, it gives CASSLQGPSGNTIYF.

The chain joins TRBV5-1 to TRBJ1-6; TRBD1 agrees at 8 bases. Unmatched junction bases numbered 8, after V lost 3 bases and J lost 0 bases. Looked up from germline, CDR1 is SGHRS and CDR2 is YFSETQ. The CDR3 has 18 amino acids. The CDR3 DNA reads as TGCGCCAGCAGCTGGACAGGGATCTCTAGCTCCTATAATTCACCCCTCCACTTT. Translation: CASSWTGISSSYNSPLHF. The complete variable domain, with remaining parts taken from reference TRBV5-1 and TRBJ1-6, reads KAGVTQTPRYLIKTRGQQVTLSCSPISGHRSVSWYQQTPGQGLQFLFEYFSETQRNKGNFPGRFSGRQFSNSRSEMNVSTLELGDSALYLCASSWTGISSSYNSPLHFGNGTRLTVT.

The chain links TRBV19 to TRBJ2-3; 10 positions match TRBD2. This CDR3 region has 19 residues. Germline CDR1 and CDR2: LNHDA and SQIVND (reference sequence). The V gene end was trimmed by 0 bases and the J gene end by 2 bases; junction bases not matched to a gene: 11. The CDR3 region has the DNA TGTGCCAGTAGTATAGATCCCTCTCGACTAGCGGGTTCCACAGATACGCAGTATTTT. The encoded protein is CASSIDPSRLAGSTDTQYF. Supplemented by reference TRBV19 and TRBJ2-3, the full variable domain reads DGGITQSPKYLFRKEGQNVTLSCEQNLNHDAMYWYRQDPGQGLRLIYYSQIVNDFQKGDIAEGYSVSREKKESFPLTVTSAQKNPTAFYLCASSIDPSRLAGSTDTQYFGPGTRLTVL.

This clone was picked up one time. This chain links TRBV9 with TRBJ2-1; 10 nucleotides align to TRBD2. V lost 3 bases to trimming and J lost 0 bases; unmatched junction nucleotides: 6. This CDR3 is 17 amino acids long. In germline, CDR1 is SGDLS, CDR2 YYNGEE. The CDR3 DNA follows: TGTGCCAGCAGCGCGTTTAGCGGGGGGATCTCCTACAATGAGCAGTTCTTC. It specifies CASSAFSGGISYNEQFF. Complete variable domain (other parts from reference TRBV9 and TRBJ2-1): DSGVTQTPKHLITATGQRVTLRCSPRSGDLSVYWYQQSLDQGLQFLIQYYNGEERAKGNILERFSAQQFPDLHSELNLSSLELGDSALYFCASSAFSGGISYNEQFFGPGTRLTVL.

The rearrangement uses TRBV27 and TRBJ1-1, with no clear D. The CDR3 contains 14 residues. V was shortened by 0 bases and J by 2 bases, with 7 bases between the two germline ends. Looked up from germline, CDR1 is MNHEY and CDR2 is SMNVEV (reference sequence). The CDR3 DNA sequence: TGTGCCAGCAGTTTATCGAGCGGAAACACTGAAGCTTTCTTT. This gives the protein CASSLSSGNTEAFF.

The rearrangement links TRBV7-9 to TRBJ1-5; possible D gene TRBD1, 6 bases. Germline V CDR1 and CDR2: SEHNR, FQNEAQ (reference sequence). V lost 1 base to trimming and J lost 5 bases, with 18 bases between them. The CDR3 runs 17 residues. CDR3 DNA sequence: TGTGCCAGCAGCTTAGTGGTGGGGGCAGACCTTCATCAGCCCCAGCATTTT. The encoded protein is CASSLVVGADLHQPQHF.